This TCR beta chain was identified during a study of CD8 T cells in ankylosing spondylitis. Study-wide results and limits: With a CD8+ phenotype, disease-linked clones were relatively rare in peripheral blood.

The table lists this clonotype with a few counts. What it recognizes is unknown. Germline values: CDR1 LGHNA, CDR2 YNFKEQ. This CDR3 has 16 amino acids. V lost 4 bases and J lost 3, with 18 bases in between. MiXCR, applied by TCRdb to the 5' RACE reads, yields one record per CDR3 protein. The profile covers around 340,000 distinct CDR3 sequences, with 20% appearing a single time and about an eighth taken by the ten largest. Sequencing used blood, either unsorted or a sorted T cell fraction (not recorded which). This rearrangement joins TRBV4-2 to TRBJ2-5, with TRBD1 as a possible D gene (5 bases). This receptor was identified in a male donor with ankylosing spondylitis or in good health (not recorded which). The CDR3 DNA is TGTGCCAGCAGCCCTTACGGACAAGCCGAAGAAGAGACCCAGTACTTC. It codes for CASSPYGQAEEETQYF.